Listed below are T cell receptor beta chains from one sample, sequenced in a study of T cell responses to AZD1222 COVID-19 vaccine. Only in-frame clones appear in the TCRdb table, and some are missing; sequencing was by immunoSEQ multiplex PCR. The repertoire holds 150,000 to 190,000 clones, with approximately 90% as singletons. Sample: peripheral blood, taken 28 days after the second AZD1222 dose. These receptors all come from an adult who received the AZD1222 COVID-19 vaccine. The CDR3 runs from the conserved cysteine through the conserved F or W. D genes are given only for firm matches. For some rows the clone size is stated as once, few or many, or as a class when expanded; others skip it.

clone_size: once; v_call: TRBV9; j_call: TRBJ1-6; d_call: NA; cdr3_aa: CASSVGSSPLHF; cdr3_nt: TGTGCCAGCAGCGTAGGGAGTTCACCCCTCCACTTT
clone_size: NA; v_call: TRBV6-1; j_call: TRBJ2-7; d_call: NA; cdr3_aa: CASSEIHTPYEQYF; cdr3_nt: TGTGCCAGCAGTGAAATACATACCCCCTACGAGCAGTACTTC
clone_size: few; v_call: TRBV11-2; j_call: TRBJ2-7; d_call: TRBD1; cdr3_aa: CASSPLSRTGGYEQYF; cdr3_nt: TGTGCCAGCAGCCCCCTGTCCCGGACAGGGGGTTACGAGCAGTACTTC
clone_size: few; v_call: TRBV6-6; j_call: TRBJ1-6; d_call: TRBD1; cdr3_aa: CATGGQYNSPLHF; cdr3_nt: TGTGCCACCGGGGGACAGTATAATTCACCCCTCCACTTT
clone_size: NA; v_call: TRBV2; j_call: TRBJ1-2; d_call: NA; cdr3_aa: CASSALNGYTF; cdr3_nt: TGTGCCAGCAGTGCCCTTAATGGCTACACCTTC
clone_size: NA; v_call: TRBV5-1; j_call: TRBJ2-3; d_call: TRBD1; cdr3_aa: CASSGTGPTDTQYF; cdr3_nt: TGCGCCAGCAGCGGGACAGGACCTACAGATACGCAGTATTTT
clone_size: NA; v_call: TRBV27; j_call: TRBJ2-5; d_call: NA; cdr3_aa: CASSFQETQYF; cdr3_nt: TGTGCCAGCAGTTTTCAAGAGACCCAGTACTTC
clone_size: NA; v_call: TRBV7-9; j_call: TRBJ1-6; d_call: NA; cdr3_aa: CASSSRDLQGSPLHF; cdr3_nt: TGTGCCAGCAGCTCCCGGGACCTGCAAGGTTCACCCCTCCACTTT
clone_size: NA; v_call: TRBV7-9; j_call: TRBJ2-4; d_call: NA; cdr3_aa: CASSSSVGEYGIQYF; cdr3_nt: TGTGCCAGCAGCTCGTCAGTAGGAGAGTACGGCATTCAGTACTTC
clone_size: NA; v_call: TRBV7-9; j_call: TRBJ1-2; d_call: TRBD1; cdr3_aa: CASSPTGGGYTF; cdr3_nt: TGTGCCAGCAGCCCAACAGGGGGTGGCTACACCTTC
clone_size: NA; v_call: TRBV4-1; j_call: TRBJ2-1; d_call: TRBD2; cdr3_aa: CASSQGGLNSYNEQFF; cdr3_nt: TGCGCCAGCAGCCAAGGGGGACTAAACTCCTACAATGAGCAGTTCTTC
clone_size: NA; v_call: TRBV28; j_call: TRBJ1-2; d_call: NA; cdr3_aa: CASSLGQAYYGYTF; cdr3_nt: TGTGCCAGCAGTTTAGGGCAGGCCTACTATGGCTACACCTTC
clone_size: NA; v_call: TRBV7-8; j_call: TRBJ2-3; d_call: TRBD1; cdr3_aa: CASSPLQGPPPRAQYF; cdr3_nt: TGTGCCAGCAGCCCCTTACAGGGGCCCCCTCCGCGGGCGCAGTATTTT
clone_size: NA; v_call: TRBV12-3/TRBV12-4; j_call: TRBJ2-3; d_call: NA; cdr3_aa: CASSLGIVNTQYF; cdr3_nt: TGTGCCAGCAGCTTAGGTATCGTAAATACGCAGTATTTT
clone_size: NA; v_call: TRBV28; j_call: TRBJ1-5; d_call: NA; cdr3_aa: CASSIWGDRNQPQHF; cdr3_nt: TGTGCCAGCAGTATCTGGGGCGATCGCAATCAGCCCCAGCATTTT
clone_size: NA; v_call: TRBV7-9; j_call: TRBJ2-7; d_call: TRBD2; cdr3_aa: CASSGDYGAEQYF; cdr3_nt: TGTGCCAGCAGTGGGGACTATGGGGCGGAGCAGTACTTC
clone_size: NA; v_call: TRBV28; j_call: TRBJ1-3; d_call: NA; cdr3_aa: CASSPRTGSHPNTIYF; cdr3_nt: TGTGCCAGCAGCCCTCGGACGGGCTCCCACCCCAACACCATATATTTT
clone_size: NA; v_call: TRBV6-8; j_call: TRBJ2-3; d_call: NA; cdr3_aa: CASSYSRTADTQYF; cdr3_nt: TGTGCCAGCAGTTACTCGAGAACGGCAGATACGCAGTATTTT
clone_size: NA; v_call: TRBV6-5; j_call: TRBJ1-6; d_call: NA; cdr3_aa: CASNHPVTGTKPLHF; cdr3_nt: TGTGCCAGCAACCACCCCGTAACAGGGACGAAACCCCTCCACTTT
clone_size: NA; v_call: TRBV7-9; j_call: TRBJ1-6; d_call: TRBD1; cdr3_aa: CASSSEGQGYNSPLHF; cdr3_nt: TGTGCCAGCAGCTCGGAGGGACAGGGGTATAATTCACCCCTCCACTTT
clone_size: few; v_call: TRBV19; j_call: TRBJ2-2; d_call: TRBD2; cdr3_aa: CASSIGTSFTGELFF; cdr3_nt: TGTGCCAGTAGTATAGGGACTAGCTTCACCGGGGAGCTGTTTTTT
clone_size: NA; v_call: TRBV14; j_call: TRBJ1-1; d_call: NA; cdr3_aa: CASSQGERTEAFF; cdr3_nt: TGTGCCAGCAGCCAGGGGGAGCGCACTGAAGCTTTCTTT
clone_size: NA; v_call: TRBV19; j_call: TRBJ1-1; d_call: TRBD1; cdr3_aa: CASSRDRVRALEAFF; cdr3_nt: TGTGCCAGTAGTAGGGACAGGGTCAGGGCACTTGAAGCTTTCTTT
clone_size: once; v_call: TRBV3-1/TRBV3-2; j_call: TRBJ2-7; d_call: NA; cdr3_aa: CASSQVVGRGDYEQYF; cdr3_nt: TGTGCCAGCAGCCAAGTTGTGGGGAGGGGGGACTACGAGCAGTACTTC
clone_size: NA; v_call: TRBV5-1; j_call: TRBJ1-1; d_call: TRBD1; cdr3_aa: CASGPGGSRDTEAFF; cdr3_nt: TGCGCCAGCGGGCCAGGGGGCTCGAGGGACACTGAAGCTTTCTTT
clone_size: NA; v_call: TRBV5-1; j_call: TRBJ2-7; d_call: NA; cdr3_aa: CARFQYRELDEQYF; cdr3_nt: TGCGCCCGATTCCAGTACAGGGAGCTAGACGAGCAGTACTTC
clone_size: NA; v_call: TRBV19; j_call: TRBJ2-1; d_call: NA; cdr3_aa: CASSTYNEQFF; cdr3_nt: TGTGCCAGTAGTACTTACAATGAGCAGTTCTTC
clone_size: NA; v_call: TRBV19; j_call: TRBJ2-7; d_call: TRBD2; cdr3_aa: CASSIGGAGRNGEQYF; cdr3_nt: TGTGCCAGTAGTATCGGGGGGGCAGGGAGAAACGGCGAGCAGTACTTC
clone_size: few; v_call: TRBV6-1; j_call: TRBJ1-2; d_call: NA; cdr3_aa: CASSEARSAIYGYTF; cdr3_nt: TGTGCCAGCAGTGAAGCGCGGTCAGCCATCTATGGCTACACCTTC
clone_size: NA; v_call: TRBV4-1; j_call: TRBJ1-2; d_call: NA; cdr3_aa: CASSQPQDRLPGYTF; cdr3_nt: TGCGCCAGCAGCCAACCCCAAGACAGGCTGCCCGGCTACACCTTC
clone_size: NA; v_call: TRBV25-1; j_call: TRBJ1-1; d_call: TRBD1; cdr3_aa: CASSEYHSGTGRSEAFF; cdr3_nt: TGTGCCAGCAGTGAATATCACAGTGGGACAGGGAGATCTGAAGCTTTCTTT
clone_size: once; v_call: TRBV6-2/TRBV6-3; j_call: TRBJ1-2; d_call: NA; cdr3_aa: CASSYSRDKGNYGYTF; cdr3_nt: TGTGCCAGCAGTTACTCGCGGGACAAGGGGAACTATGGCTACACCTTC
clone_size: NA; v_call: TRBV6-4; j_call: TRBJ1-1; d_call: NA; cdr3_aa: CASSDSKQGNTEAFF; cdr3_nt: TGTGCCAGCAGTGATAGCAAGCAGGGAAACACTGAAGCTTTCTTT
clone_size: NA; v_call: TRBV5-4; j_call: TRBJ2-5; d_call: TRBD2; cdr3_aa: CASSAGTSKGETQYF; cdr3_nt: TGTGCCAGCAGCGCCGGGACTAGCAAAGGGGAGACCCAGTACTTC
clone_size: NA; v_call: TRBV5-6; j_call: TRBJ1-1; d_call: NA; cdr3_aa: CASSLVGGSTEAFF; cdr3_nt: TGTGCCAGCAGCTTGGTTGGGGGCTCCACTGAAGCTTTCTTT
clone_size: NA; v_call: TRBV5-1; j_call: TRBJ2-7; d_call: NA; cdr3_aa: CASSIGLAEMYF; cdr3_nt: TGCGCCAGCAGCATTGGACTGGCGGAAATGTACTTC
clone_size: NA; v_call: TRBV6-1; j_call: TRBJ2-7; d_call: TRBD2; cdr3_aa: CASSEWAGGISYEQYF; cdr3_nt: TGTGCCAGCAGTGAATGGGCGGGAGGAATCTCCTACGAGCAGTACTTC
clone_size: NA; v_call: TRBV28; j_call: TRBJ2-7; d_call: TRBD2; cdr3_aa: CASSWAGGPSYEQYF; cdr3_nt: TGTGCCAGCAGTTGGGCGGGGGGCCCCTCCTACGAGCAGTACTTC
clone_size: NA; v_call: TRBV27; j_call: TRBJ2-7; d_call: NA; cdr3_aa: CASSLSIHREQYF; cdr3_nt: TGTGCCAGCAGTTTATCGATTCATCGCGAGCAGTACTTC
clone_size: NA; v_call: TRBV19; j_call: TRBJ2-2; d_call: TRBD1; cdr3_aa: CASSITGGRGGELFF; cdr3_nt: TGTGCCAGTAGTATCACAGGGGGCCGTGGCGGGGAGCTGTTTTTT
clone_size: NA; v_call: TRBV6-5; j_call: TRBJ1-1; d_call: TRBD1; cdr3_aa: CASSNRGFAEAFF; cdr3_nt: TGTGCCAGCAGTAACAGGGGTTTCGCTGAAGCTTTCTTT
clone_size: NA; v_call: TRBV9; j_call: TRBJ2-1; d_call: TRBD2; cdr3_aa: CASSVSGSLYNEQFF; cdr3_nt: TGTGCCAGCAGCGTCAGCGGGAGTCTCTACAATGAGCAGTTCTTC
clone_size: NA; v_call: TRBV7-8; j_call: TRBJ2-7; d_call: TRBD2; cdr3_aa: CASSTRGSGNRYEQYF; cdr3_nt: TGTGCCAGCAGCACGCGGGGGTCAGGGAACCGCTACGAGCAGTACTTC
clone_size: NA; v_call: TRBV27; j_call: TRBJ2-5; d_call: TRBD1; cdr3_aa: CASSQNRGQETQYF; cdr3_nt: TGTGCCAGCAGTCAAAACAGGGGGCAAGAGACCCAGTACTTC
clone_size: NA; v_call: TRBV19; j_call: TRBJ2-1; d_call: TRBD2; cdr3_aa: CASSLLAVSYNEQFF; cdr3_nt: TGTGCCAGTAGTTTACTAGCGGTCTCCTACAATGAGCAGTTCTTC
clone_size: NA; v_call: TRBV28; j_call: TRBJ1-5; d_call: TRBD1; cdr3_aa: CASSPGQGGQPQHF; cdr3_nt: TGTGCCAGCAGCCCCGGACAGGGAGGTCAGCCCCAGCATTTT
clone_size: NA; v_call: TRBV2; j_call: TRBJ1-3; d_call: TRBD1; cdr3_aa: CASSRQGASLGNTIYF; cdr3_nt: TGTGCCAGCTCAAGACAGGGGGCATCACTTGGAAACACCATATATTTT
clone_size: NA; v_call: TRBV3-1/TRBV3-2; j_call: TRBJ2-7; d_call: NA; cdr3_aa: CASSTYYEQYF; cdr3_nt: TGTGCCAGCAGCACATACTACGAGCAGTACTTC
clone_size: NA; v_call: TRBV5-1; j_call: TRBJ2-5; d_call: TRBD1; cdr3_aa: CASSRGQQEETQYF; cdr3_nt: TGCGCCAGCAGTAGGGGGCAACAAGAAGAGACCCAGTACTTC
clone_size: NA; v_call: TRBV27; j_call: TRBJ2-1; d_call: TRBD2; cdr3_aa: CASSRTLAGVGYNEQFF; cdr3_nt: TGTGCCAGCAGTCGGACACTAGCGGGAGTAGGGTACAATGAGCAGTTCTTC
clone_size: NA; v_call: TRBV5-1; j_call: TRBJ1-4; d_call: NA; cdr3_aa: CASSSSGTPGEKLFF; cdr3_nt: TGCGCCAGCAGCTCCTCCGGGACCCCTGGGGAAAAACTGTTTTTT
clone_size: NA; v_call: TRBV18; j_call: TRBJ2-7; d_call: NA; cdr3_aa: CASSPTTQGREQYF; cdr3_nt: TGTGCCAGCTCACCCACAACTCAGGGACGCGAGCAGTACTTC
clone_size: NA; v_call: TRBV30; j_call: TRBJ1-1; d_call: NA; cdr3_aa: CAWSFADEAFF; cdr3_nt: TGTGCCTGGAGTTTCGCGGATGAAGCTTTCTTT
clone_size: few; v_call: TRBV6-5; j_call: TRBJ1-5; d_call: NA; cdr3_aa: CASSYKYSNQPQHF; cdr3_nt: TGTGCCAGCAGTTACAAATATAGCAATCAGCCCCAGCATTTT
clone_size: NA; v_call: TRBV6-5; j_call: TRBJ2-7; d_call: TRBD2; cdr3_aa: CASSRGRLAVSKQYF; cdr3_nt: TGTGCCAGCAGTCGCGGTCGGCTAGCGGTCTCTAAGCAGTACTTC
clone_size: NA; v_call: TRBV9; j_call: TRBJ1-1; d_call: NA; cdr3_aa: CASSVGRGRTEAFF; cdr3_nt: TGTGCCAGCAGCGTAGGACGGGGGAGGACTGAAGCTTTCTTT
clone_size: NA; v_call: TRBV7-9; j_call: TRBJ2-2; d_call: NA; cdr3_aa: CASSPARGLNTGELFF; cdr3_nt: TGTGCCAGCAGCCCGGCGCGCGGGTTGAACACCGGGGAGCTGTTTTTT
clone_size: NA; v_call: TRBV7-9; j_call: TRBJ2-7; d_call: NA; cdr3_aa: CASSPDFYEQYF; cdr3_nt: TGTGCCAGCAGCCCAGACTTCTACGAGCAGTACTTC
clone_size: NA; v_call: TRBV7-9; j_call: TRBJ1-2; d_call: NA; cdr3_aa: CASSTDVGSGYTF; cdr3_nt: TGTGCCAGCAGCACAGATGTTGGGAGTGGCTACACCTTC